This entry concerns a single T cell receptor beta chain. The record originates from a study of early T cells in non-severe SARS-CoV-2 infection. TCRdb re-called the 5' RACE reads through MiXCR, storing one row per CDR3 protein. The sample records approximately 76,000 distinct CDR3 sequences, 9% to 13% being singletons. The CDR3 loop spans 12 amino acids. Between the trimmed V and J ends, which lost 2 bases and 5 bases, there was a span of 6 bases. The germline V gene has CDR1 WSHSY and CDR2 SAAADI. Sequences were obtained from whole blood. This clonotype originated in an adult who was a healthcare worker with PCR-confirmed SARS-CoV-2 infection or an uninfected control (not recorded which). V is TRBV10-2 and J is TRBJ2-5, with D uncertain. The CDR3 sequence: CASSETRETQYF. CDR3 nucleotide sequence: TGCGCCAGCAGTGAGACGAGGGAGACCCAGTACTTC.